This TCR beta chain was retrieved from a study of cytomegalovirus exposure and HLA in healthy donors (dated by TCRdb to 2016 to 2017). About the full investigation: An earlier analysis of 550 to 700 of the donors reported 250 to 300 Gb of sequence data and around 120 million unique TCR beta sequences from 150 million to 200 million T cells. Roughly 300 gigabases of sequencing data and around 87 million unique TCR sequences were included in an early release covering several hundred HLA-typed donors. Of the 300 to 450 genotyped donors, approximately 81% were placed in the genetic ancestry cluster associated with self-reported Caucasian donors. The study aimed to test whether cataloging public T cell receptors could reveal signatures of past pathogen exposure. The study used immunosequencing to profile the T cell repertoires of under 700 subjects and linked those repertoires to cytomegalovirus serostatus. Along with the roughly 670-subject first cohort, a separate validation cohort of some 130 different subjects was used. High-throughput TCR immunosequencing, statistical association of individual TCRs with disease status, and machine learning were combined to predict cytomegalovirus infection status. A later analysis re-examined previously published TCR beta repertoires from about 670 donors and added high-resolution HLA genotyping to investigate patterns of TCR occurrence. In the later analysis, no new phenotypic data were used to find candidate immune exposures; instead, reliance was placed on TCR beta sequences and their occurrence across donors. In an earlier analysis of several hundred of the donors, high-throughput TCR beta sequencing was used to judge whether each TCR beta V gene segment behaved as functional or pseudogenic. Donor age, sex, ethnicity and CMV serostatus were compiled together with the repertoire data. A later genetic analysis used genome-wide SNP genotypes for about three fifths of the 666 donors, treating that subset as a discovery cohort. Every repertoire in the discovery cohort had been generated on one and the same sequencing platform. HLA typing included class I and class II loci at four-digit resolution. The number of typed donors differed by locus: roughly 629-630 for A, B, C, DRB1 and DQB1; 522 for DQA1; around 580 for DPA1; and roughly 470 for DPB1. Four or five DR-DQ haplotypes were handled as single units for association and clustering because linkage in the cohort was strong. Among approximately 370 genotyped donors of the cohort, an average of roughly 230,000 unique TCR beta nucleotide sequences was sequenced per donor, of which 15% to 20% were non-productive.

Libraries were constructed by the immunoSEQ multiplex PCR assay. A mixture of 60 forward primers for TCR Vbeta segments and 13 reverse primers for TCR Jbeta segments was used in the multiplex PCR. A multiplex PCR assay on genomic DNA amplified the CDR3 region of rearranged TCR beta genes. The amplified TCR beta libraries were sequenced on the Illumina HiSeq System as 87-base-pair reads. The authors processed their data as follows. A later analysis tallied 80 million to 95 million unique TCR beta chains across the 700 or so repertoires, and around 12 million of those chains were shared by two or more donors. To remove PCR and sequencing errors, raw reads were error-corrected and collapsed into unique sequences using a nearest-neighbor algorithm that merged closely related sequences. V, D and J gene segments were assigned by aligning CDR3 sequences to IMGT reference sequences. For a sequence to be retained, a match of at least six nucleotides to both a V gene segment and a J gene segment was required. Rearrangements were called productive when the CDR3 lacked stop codons and stayed in frame with V and J; all others were non-productive. CDR3 was defined by IMGT convention, running from the second conserved V-encoded cysteine to the conserved J-encoded phenylalanine. The earlier analysis of some 550 of the donors excluded any sequence lacking an unambiguous match to a single V gene segment. An earlier analysis of several hundred of the donors classified V segments as functional when productive rearrangements were above 56.7% and as segregating when the standard deviation between donors was above 5%. A statistical classification framework was developed to diagnose cytomegalovirus status using the catalog of TCR beta chain sequences. In a later analysis, V and J genes were assigned by comparing TCR nucleotide sequences against IMGT/GENE-DB human TR gene sequences. The TCRdist pipeline was used in a later analysis to assign CDR3 sequences and most-parsimonious VDJ recombination scenarios. In a later analysis, each TCR beta chain was defined by its CDR3 amino acid sequence together with its V-gene family, and reads without a unique V-gene family were excluded. To address suspected cross-contamination and a sequencing artifact, a later analysis removed 592 highly shared, low-generation-probability nucleotide sequences. For each public chain, a later analysis derived a clonal expansion index from normalized ranks of inferred template counts within each repertoire. In a later analysis, generation probabilities were computed using a VDJ recombination model fitted to out-of-frame rearrangements, and the results were checked against IGoR. Hypergeometric tests were used in a later analysis to score TCR-TCR, TCR-HLA and TCR-CMV co-occurrence, with a repertoire-size bias correction applied to the TCR pairs. To estimate false discovery rates, a later analysis permuted the HLA or CMV assignments 20 times. In a later analysis, co-occurring TCRs were grouped using DBSCAN, with TCRdist sequence similarity added in when clustering inside HLA-allele-positive subsets. Repertoires with fewer than 30,000 or more than 120,000 public chains, plus five repertoires with anomalous nucleotide sharing, were excluded from co-occurrence clustering. TCRdb holds this immuneACCESS table with in-frame rearrangements only. Some clones are missing; in checked studies, unresolved V genes explain under half, and the rest has no known cause. The V and J calls and clone size are taken from that table; D and trimming were inferred from the DNA. The sample profile shows roughly 100,000 clones; over 75% of them were found once. Roughly 5.9% of the sample lies in the top ten.

General findings and caveats noted by the study authors: An association between a missense DCLRE1C variant and V-gene and J-gene trimming of TCR beta chains was found in a later genetic analysis and replicated in an independent cohort. In a later analysis, HLA-associated TCR beta chains showed more clonal expansion and lower generation probabilities than non-associated chains that were equally common. This cohort had only TCR beta chains sequenced, and the lack of alpha or paired-chain data limited which features could be detected. In both the original and validation cohorts, the classifier was reported to diagnose cytomegalovirus status with high specificity and sensitivity. The only immune exposure information available for the cohort was CMV serostatus. Because counts were too low, 15 or so rarely observed V segments, including chromosome 9 orphons, were excluded from the earlier analysis of around 590 of the donors. Across donors, most TCR sequences were observed very rarely, whereas some public TCRs were present in many individuals. At a false discovery rate of 0.05, a later analysis linked 15,000 to 20,000 TCR beta sequences to specific HLA alleles. HLA typing was unavailable for some donors at each locus, so association tests used only the typed subset. Sequencing depth was assumed to be roughly uniform across donors in the presence/absence analyses, though that assumption may not hold. When HLA alleles, especially DR and DQ, strongly co-occurred, TCR associations were difficult to assign to individual alleles. According to a later analysis, most CMV-associated TCR beta chains appeared to be HLA-restricted, and the HLA associations seemed to be driven largely by CMV exposure. A cluster of highly shared sequence variants was judged likely to represent a technical artifact of the sequencing pipeline. Correlated functional status among segregating V segments might be attributable to linkage disequilibrium, but an unknown experimental factor could not be ruled out. A later analysis reported that several top co-occurrence clusters appeared linked to parvovirus B19, influenza, CMV and Epstein-Barr virus. Broadly in line with IMGT annotations, most TCR beta V segments showed up in productive rearrangements about 87% or about 30% of the time in an earlier analysis of some 590 of the donors. The authors suggested that the approach could potentially be extended to other disease states and immunological phenotypes. A further reported finding was that TCR beta sequences accurately predicted the HLA-A and HLA-B alleles for most subjects in the first cohort. The study gave a list of 150 to 200 TCR beta chains associated with cytomegalovirus. A later genetic analysis reported fewer N-insertions in productive TCRs among donors in an Asian-associated ancestry cluster than the 666-donor mean. In vitro tests confirmed that a few of the cytomegalovirus-associated TCR beta chains recognize cytomegalovirus antigens. A later analysis found that TCR association rates varied across HLA loci, with DRB1 alleles showing the most associated TCRs and HLA-C alleles the fewest. Because the 87-base-pair reads could not distinguish some IMGT-functional V segments, including TRBV6-2 and TRBV6-3, those segments were excluded.

The cohort consisted of 600 to 700 healthy bone marrow donors. At the time of sampling, all cohort members were nominally healthy, though unrecorded immune exposures were likely present. The donor tested CMV seropositive and was one of the 289 seropositive cohort members. Every donor gave a peripheral blood sample, and the peripheral blood mononuclear cells from that sample were used for TCR beta sequencing. The Qiagen DNeasy Blood Extraction Kit was used to extract genomic DNA from the blood cell samples. This clone was seen a few times. The antigen it binds to is not known. One base away there is no much larger clone; base qualities are not given. The germline V gene supplies CDR1 WSHSY and CDR2 SAAADI. The CDR3 goes from the cysteine to the phenylalanine over 14 residues. The only DNA kept is the CDR3, 42 bases in frame from the first base. V has 6 bases trimmed and J has 1 base trimmed; junction bases matching no gene number 4.

Sequencing was done on a sample of PBMCs. The clonotype was recovered from a man aged 55 to 70 in good health and CMV-seropositive. This sequence uses TRBV10-2 and TRBJ2-7; 9 middle bases align to TRBD1. The DNA sequence is given as TGCGCCAGCAGGCCGGGACAGGGTTCCTACGAGCAGTACTTC. Translated, this is CASRPGQGSYEQYF.